The 4 T cell receptor beta chains listed next were all sequenced from one sample in a study of blood T cell repertoires in COVID-19. Profiling relied on immunoSEQ multiplex PCR, and the TCRdb table lists in-frame clones only, not all of them. The data contain fewer than 450,000 clones, about nine tenths of them singletons. Material for sequencing was PBMCs or T cells enriched from blood (not recorded which). The receptors shown here come from a man aged 18 to 29 who had recovered from COVID-19.

The chain joins TRBV18 to TRBJ1-3; 9 nucleotides line up with TRBD1. There are 17 residues in the CDR3. CDR1 and CDR2 (germline): KGHSH, LQKENI. V was pared by 1 base and J by 2 bases, with 6 bases of the junction left unmatched. The CDR3, as DNA: TGTGCCAGCTCACCACAACAGGGGGCGTTAACTGGAAACACCATATATTTT. Its translation: CASSPQQGALTGNTIYF.

This clone was seen a single time. This chain joins TRBV11-1 and TRBJ2-2; a weak D match, TRBD2 (5 bases). Trimming cost V 2 bases and J 6 bases, with 13 bases left between them. Germline V gives CDR1 SGHAT, CDR2 FQDESV (reference sequence). CDR3 size: 15 residues. CDR3 sequence reads: CASSLTGSISGELFF. CDR3 in DNA: TGTGCCAGCAGCTTAACGGGGAGTATATCCGGGGAGCTGTTTTTT.

CDR3 amino acids: CASSPGDQLAKNIQYF. The CDR3 DNA follows: TGTGCCAGTAGTCCAGGGGATCAGCTAGCCAAAAACATTCAGTACTTC. This chain connects TRBV19 to TRBJ2-4; D may be TRBD1 (6 bases). Germline CDR1 reads LNHDA; CDR2 reads SQIVND (reference sequence). CDR3 length: 16 amino acids. V was clipped by 5 bases and J by 0 bases, with 14 bases between them.

The rearrangement links TRBV21-1 to TRBJ2-1; TRBD2, the D gene given by the table, was not confirmed from the DNA. TRBV21-1 is a pseudogene segment. This CDR3 has 20 amino acids. Written as DNA, the CDR3 is TGTGCCAGCAGCATAAAACTCAATCTCCGACCGGCTAGCGGAGACAATGAGCAGTTCTTC. It yields the protein CASSIKLNLRPASGDNEQFF.